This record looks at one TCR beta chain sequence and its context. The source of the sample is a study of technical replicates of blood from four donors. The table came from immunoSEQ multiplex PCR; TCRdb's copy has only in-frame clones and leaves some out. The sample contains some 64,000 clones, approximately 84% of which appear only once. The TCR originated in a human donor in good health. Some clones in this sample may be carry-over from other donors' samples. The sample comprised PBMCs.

The CDR3 coding sequence is TGTGCCAGCAGCTCCCATCCGGGGGGCTACACCTTC. It is translated as CASSSHPGGYTF. The chain joins TRBV7-2 to TRBJ1-2; D gene unclear. There are 12 residues in the CDR3. Trimming left V 4 bases short and J 8 bases short, with 11 bases between. The V gene's germline CDR1 is SGHTA and CDR2 FQGNSA.